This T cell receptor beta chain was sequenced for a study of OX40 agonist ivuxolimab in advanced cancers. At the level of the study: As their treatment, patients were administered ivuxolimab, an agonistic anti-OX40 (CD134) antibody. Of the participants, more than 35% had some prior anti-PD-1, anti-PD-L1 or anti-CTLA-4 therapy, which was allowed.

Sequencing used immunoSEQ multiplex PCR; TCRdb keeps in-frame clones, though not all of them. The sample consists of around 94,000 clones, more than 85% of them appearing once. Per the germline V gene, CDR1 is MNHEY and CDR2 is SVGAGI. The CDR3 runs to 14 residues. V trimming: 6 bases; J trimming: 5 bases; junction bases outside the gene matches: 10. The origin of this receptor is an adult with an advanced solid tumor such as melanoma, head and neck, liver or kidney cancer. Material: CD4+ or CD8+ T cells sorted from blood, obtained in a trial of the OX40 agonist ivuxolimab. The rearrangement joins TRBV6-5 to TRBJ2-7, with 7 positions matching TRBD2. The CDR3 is CASSPLGEGHEQYF. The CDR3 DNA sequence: TGTGCCAGCAGCCCCTTGGGGGAGGGCCACGAGCAGTACTTC.